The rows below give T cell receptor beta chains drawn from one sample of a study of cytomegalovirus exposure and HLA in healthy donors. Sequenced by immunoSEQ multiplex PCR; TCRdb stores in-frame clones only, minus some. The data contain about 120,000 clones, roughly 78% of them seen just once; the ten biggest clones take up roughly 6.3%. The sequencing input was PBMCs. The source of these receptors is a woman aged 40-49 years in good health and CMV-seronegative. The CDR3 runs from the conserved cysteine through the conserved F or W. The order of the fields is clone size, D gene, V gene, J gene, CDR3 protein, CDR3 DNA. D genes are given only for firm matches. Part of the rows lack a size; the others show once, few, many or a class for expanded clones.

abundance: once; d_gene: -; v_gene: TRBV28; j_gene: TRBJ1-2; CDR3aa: CASSSLYGYTF; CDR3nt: TGTGCCAGCAGTTCCCTCTATGGCTACACCTTC
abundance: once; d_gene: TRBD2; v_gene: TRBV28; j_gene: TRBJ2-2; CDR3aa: CASRSGGANTGELFF; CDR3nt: TGTGCCAGCAGATCGGGGGGGGCGAACACCGGGGAGCTGTTTTTT
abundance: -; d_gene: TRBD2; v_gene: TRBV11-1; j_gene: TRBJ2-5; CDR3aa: CASSPQRTSPETQYF; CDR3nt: TGTGCCAGCAGCCCACAACGGACTAGCCCAGAGACCCAGTACTTC
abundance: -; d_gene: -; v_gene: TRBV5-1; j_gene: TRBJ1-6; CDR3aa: CASSLLGTGLNSPLHF; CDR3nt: TGCGCCAGCAGCCTCCTTGGAACAGGGCTTAATTCACCCCTCCACTTT
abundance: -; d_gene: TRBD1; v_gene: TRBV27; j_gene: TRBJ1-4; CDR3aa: CAGENRGATNEKLFF; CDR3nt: TGTGCCGGGGAAAACAGGGGAGCAACTAATGAAAAACTGTTTTTT
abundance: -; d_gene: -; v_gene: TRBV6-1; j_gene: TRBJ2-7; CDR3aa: CASSESGGALLQYF; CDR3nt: TGTGCCAGCAGTGAGTCCGGCGGGGCCCTTCTGCAGTACTTC
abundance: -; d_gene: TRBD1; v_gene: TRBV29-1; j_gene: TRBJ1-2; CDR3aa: CTVNRGTYTF; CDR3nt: TGCACCGTGAACAGGGGGACCTACACCTTC
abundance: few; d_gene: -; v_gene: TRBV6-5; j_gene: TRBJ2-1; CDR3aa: CASYIFNEQFF; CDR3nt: TGTGCCAGCTACATATTCAATGAGCAGTTCTTC
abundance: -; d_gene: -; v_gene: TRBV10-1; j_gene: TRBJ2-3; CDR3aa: CASSDFGMYTQYF; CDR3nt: TGCGCCAGCAGTGACTTCGGGATGTATACGCAGTATTTT
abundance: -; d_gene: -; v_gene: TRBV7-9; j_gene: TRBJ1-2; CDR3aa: CASSLAFLNYGYTF; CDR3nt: TGTGCCAGCAGCTTAGCGTTCCTGAACTATGGCTACACCTTC
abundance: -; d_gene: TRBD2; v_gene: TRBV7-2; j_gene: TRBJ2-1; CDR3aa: CASSLGPGGLYNEQFF; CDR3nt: TGTGCCAGCAGCTTAGGACCGGGAGGGCTTTACAATGAGCAGTTCTTC
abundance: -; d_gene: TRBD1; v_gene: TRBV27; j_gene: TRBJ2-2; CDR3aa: CASGPGQGNTGELFF; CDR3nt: TGTGCCAGCGGTCCGGGACAGGGGAACACCGGGGAGCTGTTTTTT
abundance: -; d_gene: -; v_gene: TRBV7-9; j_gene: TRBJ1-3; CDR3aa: CASISGSSSGNTIYF; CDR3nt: TGTGCCAGCATCTCGGGGAGTAGCTCTGGAAACACCATATATTTT
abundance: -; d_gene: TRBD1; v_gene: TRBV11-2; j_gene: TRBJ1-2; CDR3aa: CASSFIWDRGYTF; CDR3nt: TGTGCCAGCAGTTTCATCTGGGACAGGGGCTACACCTTC
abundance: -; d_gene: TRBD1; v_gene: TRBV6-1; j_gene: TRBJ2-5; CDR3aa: CASSWSPDRGETQYF; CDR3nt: TGTGCCAGCAGTTGGAGCCCGGACAGGGGGGAGACCCAGTACTTC